Sequencing of this T cell receptor (beta chain) was carried out in a study of T cell responses to AZD1222 COVID-19 vaccine. The table came from immunoSEQ multiplex PCR; TCRdb's copy has only in-frame clones and leaves some out. The table records around 120,000 clones, roughly 90% of them present only once. This CDR3 spans 13 amino acids. V was clipped by 4 bases and J by 1 base, with 8 bases between them. Germline CDR1 SGHNT, CDR2 YYREEE (reference sequence). This sequence was found in an adult who received the AZD1222 COVID-19 vaccine. J is TRBJ1-2 and V is TRBV5-4; D possibly corresponds to TRBD1 (6 bases). The sequences come from peripheral blood, collected 28 days after the second AZD1222 dose. The CDR3 bases are TGTGCCAGCAGCCAGGACAGTAACTATGGCTACACCTTC. It encodes CASSQDSNYGYTF.